The rows below give T cell receptor beta chains drawn from one sample of a study of molecular identifiers for immune sequencing clone quantification. In TCRdb, the PCR reads were re-called with MiXCR into one record per CDR3 protein. The table lists about 320,000 distinct CDR3 sequences, 20% to 25% of them singletons, with approximately 0.8% in the top ten. The sample comprised naive CD8+ T cells from blood, with Jurkat cell RNA spiked in. The source of these receptors is a human donor in good health. Some libraries in this study had Jurkat cell RNA spiked in. Both conserved end residues are part of each CDR3. Each record gives: D gene, J gene, V gene, clone size, CDR3 DNA, CDR3 protein. The D gene is left open where the match is weak. Size tells how often a clone was seen (once, few, many) or the class of an expanded clone, and some rows leave it out.

d_gene: NA; j_gene: TRBJ1-4; v_gene: TRBV15; abundance: many; CDR3nt: TGTGCCACCAGCAGCCGGGACTGGATTAATGAAAAACTGTTTTTT; CDR3aa: CATSSRDWINEKLFF
d_gene: TRBD2; j_gene: TRBJ2-7; v_gene: TRBV7-9; abundance: NA; CDR3nt: TGTGCCAGCACCCTAGTGGTTCGGCCTAGCGGGAGTCCATCCTACGAGCAGTACTTC; CDR3aa: CASTLVVRPSGSPSYEQYF
d_gene: NA; j_gene: TRBJ1-1; v_gene: TRBV12-5; abundance: many; CDR3nt: TGTGCTAGTGGTTTATTCGGGATGAACACTGAAGCTTTCTTT; CDR3aa: CASGLFGMNTEAFF
d_gene: NA; j_gene: TRBJ1-2; v_gene: TRBV2; abundance: many; CDR3nt: TGTGCCAGCCATCCGGGACCGACTAACTATGGCTACACCTTC; CDR3aa: CASHPGPTNYGYTF
d_gene: NA; j_gene: TRBJ1-4; v_gene: TRBV27; abundance: NA; CDR3nt: TGTGCCAGCAGTTTAGTAGGGGCGGCTAATGAAAAACTGTTTTTT; CDR3aa: CASSLVGAANEKLFF
d_gene: TRBD1; j_gene: TRBJ1-5; v_gene: TRBV27; abundance: few; CDR3nt: TGTGCCAGCTCTGGACAGGGAATCAATCAGCCCCAGCATTTT; CDR3aa: CASSGQGINQPQHF
d_gene: TRBD2; j_gene: TRBJ2-2; v_gene: TRBV6-2/TRBV6-3; abundance: many; CDR3nt: TGTGCCACCTCATTTTCCGGGACTAGGGACACCGGGGAGCTGTTTTTT; CDR3aa: CATSFSGTRDTGELFF
d_gene: NA; j_gene: TRBJ1-5; v_gene: TRBV4-3; abundance: many; CDR3nt: TGCGCCAGCAGCCAAGAGCGAAATCAGCCCCAGCATTTT; CDR3aa: CASSQERNQPQHF
d_gene: NA; j_gene: TRBJ1-1; v_gene: TRBV29-1; abundance: many; CDR3nt: TGCAGCGCCGAAACGGAGATGAACACTGAAGCTTTCTTT; CDR3aa: CSAETEMNTEAFF
d_gene: NA; j_gene: TRBJ2-1; v_gene: TRBV21-1; abundance: many; CDR3nt: TGTGCCAGCAGCAAACGACTTCAGGAGGGCTTCTCCTACAATGAGCAGTTCTTC; CDR3aa: CASSKRLQEGFSYNEQFF
d_gene: NA; j_gene: TRBJ2-2; v_gene: TRBV7-9; abundance: many; CDR3nt: TGTGCCAGCAGCCCCCCATACAGGGTCCCCGGGGAGCTGTTTTTT; CDR3aa: CASSPPYRVPGELFF
d_gene: TRBD1; j_gene: TRBJ1-1; v_gene: TRBV12-3/TRBV12-4; abundance: many; CDR3nt: TGTGCCAGCAGGAAGACAGGGCCGAACACTGAAGCTTTCTTT; CDR3aa: CASRKTGPNTEAFF
d_gene: TRBD2; j_gene: TRBJ2-7; v_gene: TRBV30; abundance: many; CDR3nt: TGTGCCTCCGGGACTACCGGGGAGCAGTACTTC; CDR3aa: CASGTTGEQYF
d_gene: NA; j_gene: TRBJ2-5; v_gene: TRBV25-1; abundance: NA; CDR3nt: TGTGCCAGCACCCCCGGGACGGGAGTGCAAGAGACCCAGTACTTC; CDR3aa: CASTPGTGVQETQYF
d_gene: TRBD2; j_gene: TRBJ2-7; v_gene: TRBV7-9; abundance: many; CDR3nt: TGTGCCAGCAGCTCGGGACTAGCGGGAGGGCACGAGCAGTACTTC; CDR3aa: CASSSGLAGGHEQYF
d_gene: NA; j_gene: TRBJ2-3; v_gene: TRBV7-9; abundance: many; CDR3nt: TGTGCCAGCAGCGCCGGCACAGATACGCAGTATTTT; CDR3aa: CASSAGTDTQYF
d_gene: NA; j_gene: TRBJ1-1; v_gene: TRBV20-1; abundance: NA; CDR3nt: TGCAGTGCTCGGACTCCCCGGCGGAACACTGAAGCTTTCTTT; CDR3aa: CSARTPRRNTEAFF
d_gene: TRBD2; j_gene: TRBJ2-7; v_gene: TRBV7-9; abundance: NA; CDR3nt: TGTGCCGGCAGCCCGGGGACTAGCGGGAGGAGCACCTACGAGCAGTACTTC; CDR3aa: CAGSPGTSGRSTYEQYF
d_gene: NA; j_gene: TRBJ1-5; v_gene: TRBV7-9; abundance: many; CDR3nt: TGTGCCAGCAGCTTAGTGGGTAGCAATCAGCCCCAGCATTTT; CDR3aa: CASSLVGSNQPQHF
d_gene: NA; j_gene: TRBJ2-6; v_gene: TRBV29-1; abundance: few; CDR3nt: TGCAGCGTGTGGGAGAGCATACTCTCTGGGGCCAACGTCCTGACTTTC; CDR3aa: CSVWESILSGANVLTF
d_gene: NA; j_gene: TRBJ2-7; v_gene: TRBV19; abundance: many; CDR3nt: TGTGCCAGTAGTATAGATCGTTCAGGCTTCCCCTACGAGCAGTACTTC; CDR3aa: CASSIDRSGFPYEQYF
d_gene: NA; j_gene: TRBJ2-3; v_gene: TRBV7-2; abundance: many; CDR3nt: TGTGCCAGCAGCTTAGCTAGCGTCAAGAGTACGGATACGCAGTATTTT; CDR3aa: CASSLASVKSTDTQYF
d_gene: NA; j_gene: TRBJ2-3; v_gene: TRBV9; abundance: many; CDR3nt: TGTGCCAGCAGCGTAGCTGCAGGGCACCAAGGTCCCACAGATACGCAGTATTTT; CDR3aa: CASSVAAGHQGPTDTQYF
d_gene: NA; j_gene: TRBJ2-7; v_gene: TRBV5-4; abundance: NA; CDR3nt: TGTGCCAGCAGCACAAGGACTGGCTCCTACGAGCAGTACTTC; CDR3aa: CASSTRTGSYEQYF
d_gene: NA; j_gene: TRBJ1-5; v_gene: TRBV29-1; abundance: many; CDR3nt: TGCAGCGTTGAGCAAGGAAGCAATCAGCCCCAGCATTTT; CDR3aa: CSVEQGSNQPQHF
d_gene: NA; j_gene: TRBJ2-7; v_gene: TRBV28; abundance: NA; CDR3nt: TGTGCCAGCAACATACGGAGAACCTACGAGCAGTACTTC; CDR3aa: CASNIRRTYEQYF
d_gene: TRBD1; j_gene: TRBJ2-2; v_gene: TRBV6-2/TRBV6-3; abundance: many; CDR3nt: TGTGCCAGCAGTTATACAGGGGTCGACACCGGGGAGCTGTTTTTT; CDR3aa: CASSYTGVDTGELFF
d_gene: NA; j_gene: TRBJ2-3; v_gene: TRBV12-5; abundance: many; CDR3nt: TGTGCTAGTGGTTTGGTAAGGGCCGGAGATACGCAGTATTTT; CDR3aa: CASGLVRAGDTQYF